Sequencing of this TCR beta chain was carried out in a study of a mutant IDH1 vaccine in newly diagnosed glioma. This CDR3 has 13 residues. Deletions cut 0 bases from V and 3 bases from J, with 7 bases between. Germline V CDR1 and CDR2: SGDLS, YYNGEE. Clones were sequenced by immunoSEQ multiplex PCR, and TCRdb holds only the in-frame ones, with some missing. Here the sample spans over 45,000 clones, roughly 80% being singletons. Time point described: week 47, end of study. The vaccine gave 300 ug of a 20-mer mutant IDH1 peptide subcutaneously per dose. Comment on this clone: Its specificity is not known.

The sample in question was PBMCs, obtained from a glioma patient whose treatment included an IDH1 peptide vaccine. This rearrangement joins TRBV9 to TRBJ2-7; D is unclear. This receptor was obtained from a man aged 50 or older with glioma. CDR3 DNA: TGTGCCAGCAGCGTAGACAGTGACTACGAGCAGTACTTC. It translates to CASSVDSDYEQYF.